This TCR beta chain was identified during a study of T-cell memory formation after mild COVID-19. The study's findings and limits: Most CD4+ clones that shrank were in CM and EM, while CD8+ ones turned up in EMRA. Still unconfirmed is whether the second-wave clones peaking on day 37 recognized SARS-CoV-2.

As for this clonotype: Its antigen is unidentified.

V lost 2 bases and J 3 bases, leaving 13 bases between the germline ends. CDR3 size: 15 residues. Germline V lookup: CDR1 MNHEY, CDR2 SVGEGT. TCRdb re-derived calls from the 5' RACE reads in MiXCR, one entry per CDR3 protein. The table includes 390,000 or so distinct CDR3 sequences, approximately 15% detected once. Sequenced input: PBMCs or a T cell subset sorted from them (not recorded which). The sequence derives from a man aged 18-30 years who had mild COVID-19 (a few samples of this study predate the infection). Cell type and time point are not known. The chain combines TRBV6-2 or TRBV6-3 with TRBJ1-2, with no clear D. CDR3 region: CASSYISADYYGYTF. CDR3 DNA: TGTGCCAGCAGTTACATCTCCGCAGATTACTATGGCTACACCTTC.